Each of the 21 T cell receptor beta chains below was sequenced from the same sample in a study of cytomegalovirus exposure and HLA in healthy donors. Primers: 60 Vbeta forward and 13 Jbeta reverse. Only in-frame clones appear in the TCRdb table, and some are missing; sequencing was by immunoSEQ multiplex PCR. The sample has around 100,000 clones, around three quarters seen once. The specimen was PBMCs. All receptors come from a man aged 40-50 years in good health and CMV-seronegative.

The chain is built from TRBV13 and TRBJ1-1, with 9 positions matching TRBD1. CDR1 and CDR2 (germline): PRHDT, FYEKMQ (reference sequence). The CDR3 loop spans 14 amino acids. The ends lost 3 bases at V and 1 base at J; junction bases unmatched: 0. CDR3 protein: CASSLGQGNTEAFF. The DNA of the CDR3 is TGTGCCAGCAGCTTGGGACAGGGGAACACTGAAGCTTTCTTT.

V and J are TRBV19 and TRBJ2-2; D is ambiguous. This CDR3 is 14 amino acids long. Germline CDR1 is LNHDA and CDR2 is SQIVND (reference sequence). V was cut by 3 bases and J by 4 bases, with 9 bases left in between. The CDR3 loop reads CASSMSRSTGELFF. Here the CDR3 DNA reads TGTGCCAGTAGTATGAGTCGGAGCACCGGGGAGCTGTTTTTT.

The rearrangement uses TRBV18 and TRBJ1-2; D not resolved. This CDR3 is 13 amino acids long. CDR1 KGHSH and CDR2 LQKENI come from the germline V gene. V was clipped by 2 bases and J by 1 base, with 5 bases between them. The CDR3 region has the DNA TGTGCCAGCTCACCAGGAGATAACTATGGCTACACCTTC. It yields the protein CASSPGDNYGYTF.

This sequence joins TRBV6-1 and TRBJ1-1, with 7 bases matching TRBD1. With V trimmed by 6 bases and J by 5 bases, 9 bases remained unmatched. The CDR3 has 14 residues. Per germline, CDR1 MNHNS and CDR2 SASEGT. The CDR3 nucleotides read TGTGCCAGCAGCCCACAGGGGTCCGGTACTGAAGCTTTCTTT. Translating it yields CASSPQGSGTEAFF.

This sequence joins TRBV19 and TRBJ2-1; 10 nucleotides match TRBD2. J gave up 8 bases and V 4 bases, and 14 bases lay outside the gene matches. CDR1 and CDR2 from the germline V gene are LNHDA and SQIVND (reference sequence). The CDR3 sequence is 17 residues long. The CDR3 DNA is TGTGCCAGTAGTAGGCCCCCTGAGCGGGGGGGCCTGGATGAGCAGTTCTTC. This gives the protein CASSRPPERGGLDEQFF.

V is TRBV27 and J is TRBJ1-5, with D hard to call. The CDR3 has 13 residues. Germline V gene sequence: CDR1 MNHEY, CDR2 SMNVEV (reference sequence). Trimming cost V 6 bases and J 0 bases, with 6 bases left between them. CDR3 protein: CASRRYSNQPQHF. The CDR3 DNA reads as TGTGCCAGCAGGAGATATAGCAATCAGCCCCAGCATTTT.

This rearrangement joins TRBV27 to TRBJ2-5; 10 bases are a match to TRBD2. Germline V gives CDR1 MNHEY, CDR2 SMNVEV (reference sequence). The CDR3 runs to 15 residues. With 6 bases clipped from V and 4 bases from J, the junction kept 8 bases outside the gene matches. CDR3 region: CASRRTSGGPETQYF. In nucleotides, the CDR3 is TGTGCCAGCAGACGGACTAGCGGAGGGCCAGAGACCCAGTACTTC.

This clone was counted only a few times. CDR3 coding DNA: TGTGCCAGCAGCGTCCGCGGGGGAGAAGGTGATGAGCAGTTCTTC. It yields the protein CASSVRGGEGDEQFF. The chain has TRBV2 and TRBJ2-1; 7 positions agree with TRBD2. This CDR3 is built from 15 residues. Germline V CDR1 and CDR2: SNHLY, FYNNEI. V lost 6 bases, J lost 8 bases, and 13 bases stayed unmatched.

The chain uses TRBV6-1 and TRBJ2-3; D call uncertain. V gave up 7 bases and J gave up 0 bases, with 11 bases separating them. Germline loops: CDR1 MNHNS, CDR2 SASEGT. This CDR3 has 14 residues. The CDR3 region has the DNA TGTGCCAGCATTGTCAGAATTAGCACAGATACGCAGTATTTT. Translation gives CASIVRISTDTQYF.

There are a few counts of this clone. The chain combines TRBV30 with TRBJ2-1; D ambiguous. With 0 bases removed from V and 7 bases from J, the gap between germline ends came to 4 bases. The CDR3 has 11 amino acids. Germline-derived CDR1 and CDR2 are GTSNPN and SVGIG (reference sequence). The CDR3 sequence is CAWSVYNEQFF. The CDR3 region has the DNA TGTGCCTGGAGTGTCTATAATGAGCAGTTCTTC.

J is TRBJ2-7 and V is TRBV6-1; TRBD2 aligns across 8 bases. Germline loops: CDR1 MNHNS, CDR2 SASEGT. The V and J ends lost 7 bases and 2 bases, in that order; junction bases with no gene match: 7. The CDR3 length is 14 residues. The CDR3 protein is CASTRGGPPYEQYF. Written as DNA, the CDR3 is TGTGCCAGCACCCGGGGGGGACCTCCCTACGAGCAGTACTTC.

Notes on this clone: An end of the junction differs from the germline gene, which may be a read error. The gene calls are TRBV7-9 and TRBJ2-5, with D hard to call. The germline CDR1 and CDR2 sequences are SEHNR and FQNEAQ (reference sequence). CDR3 length equals 14 residues. This CDR3 reads CSSSSGYILGTQYF. CDR3 sequence (DNA): TGTTCCAGCAGCTCCGGCTACATCCTAGGGACCCAGTACTTC.

The J gene is TRBJ1-1, the V gene TRBV27, with no clear D. Germline V gene data show CDR1 as MNHEY and CDR2 as SMNVEV (reference sequence). The CDR3 runs to 14 residues. The V gene lost 5 bases and the J gene lost 1 base, with 11 bases spanning the gap. The CDR3 loop is CASSPARGNTEAFF. The CDR3 region has the DNA TGTGCCAGCAGTCCAGCCAGAGGGAACACTGAAGCTTTCTTT.

The chain is built from TRBV11-1 and TRBJ2-2; the D gene is possibly TRBD1 (6 bases). The CDR3 loop spans 14 amino acids. Trimming left V 5 bases short and J 5 bases short, with 12 bases between. The V gene's germline CDR1 is SGHAT and CDR2 FQDESV (reference sequence). The CDR3 DNA sequence: TGTGCCAGCAGCCTCGACAGGACTACCGGGGAGCTGTTTTTT. Protein: CASSLDRTTGELFF.

The chain employs TRBV6-4 and TRBJ2-2; D is uncertain. The CDR3 contains 14 residues. V dropped 5 bases and J dropped 0 bases, with 7 bases sitting between them. Germline V gene lookup returns CDR1 MRHNA and CDR2 SNTAGT. The CDR3 nucleotides are TGTGCCAGCAGTAGGCTAGCGAACACCGGGGAGCTGTTTTTT. It translates to CASSRLANTGELFF.

This clone was seen a handful of times. The V and J genes are TRBV6-5 and TRBJ2-6, with a possible D match to TRBD1 (6 bases). The CDR3 length is 16 residues. The V gene's germline CDR1 is MNHEY and CDR2 SVGAGI. V was cut by 2 bases and J by 0 bases, with 8 bases left in between. Here the CDR3 reads CASSYGGLSGANVLTF. The CDR3 DNA reads as TGTGCCAGCAGTTACGGGGGCCTCTCTGGGGCCAACGTCCTGACTTTC.

V gene TRBV7-2 combines with J gene TRBJ2-1; possibly TRBD1 for D (6 bases). This CDR3 is 13 amino acids long. V gave up 2 bases and J gave up 8 bases, with 10 bases separating them. CDR1 and CDR2 (germline): SGHTA, FQGNSA. The CDR3 DNA sequence: TGTGCCAGCAGCTTAACAGGGTTCGATGAGCAGTTCTTC. This sequence encodes CASSLTGFDEQFF.

The table lists this clone with a few counts. The chain is built from TRBV7-3 and TRBJ1-2; tentative D call: TRBD1 (6 bases). Trimming shortened V by 5 bases and J by 7 bases, and 17 bases separated the two germline ends. CDR3 length equals 14 residues. The germline CDR1 and CDR2 sequences are SGHTA and FQGTGA. The chain's CDR3 is CASSLNQGYGGYTF. CDR3 DNA: TGTGCCAGCAGCCTAAACCAGGGGTATGGTGGCTACACCTTC. Full variable domain (rest looked up from reference TRBV7-3 and TRBJ1-2): GAGVSQTPSNKVTEKGKYVELRCDPISGHTALYWYRQSLGQGPEFLIYFQGTGAADDSGLPNDRFFAVRPEGSVSTLKIQRTERGDSAVYLCASSLNQGYGGYTFGSGTRLTVV.

As DNA, the CDR3 is TGTGCCATCAGCCCCCGAGGTTCCGAGCAGTACTTC. Its translation: CAISPRGSEQYF. The chain carries TRBV10-3 and TRBJ2-7; D ambiguous. V was pared by 6 bases and J by 6 bases, with 12 bases between. Per germline, CDR1 ENHRY and CDR2 SYGVKD. The CDR3 runs to 12 residues.

The chain employs TRBV5-8 and TRBJ2-3, with unresolved D. There are 15 residues in the CDR3. Trimming left V 0 bases short and J 2 bases short, with 10 bases between. Germline V gives CDR1 SGHTS, CDR2 YDEGEE. The CDR3 protein is CASSLAIYTTDTQYF. In nucleotides, the CDR3 is TGTGCCAGCAGCTTGGCCATATACACCACAGATACGCAGTATTTT. The full variable domain, with the rest looked up from reference TRBV5-8 and TRBJ2-3, is EAGVTQSPTHLIKTRGQQATLRCSPISGHTSVYWYQQALGLGLQFLLWYDEGEERNRGNFPPRFSGRQFPNYSSELNVNALELEDSALYLCASSLAIYTTDTQYFGPGTRLTVL.

V is TRBV5-1 and J is TRBJ2-5; 8 bases map to TRBD1. Unmatched junction bases numbered 12, after V lost 6 bases and J lost 5 bases. Germline CDR1 reads SGHRS; CDR2 reads YFSETQ. The length of the CDR3 is 15 residues. In DNA form, the CDR3 reads TGCGCCAGCACTAGGGGACAGGCATTACGGGAGACCCAGTACTTC. It codes for CASTRGQALRETQYF. The complete variable domain, with remaining parts taken from reference TRBV5-1 and TRBJ2-5, reads KAGVTQTPRYLIKTRGQQVTLSCSPISGHRSVSWYQQTPGQGLQFLFEYFSETQRNKGNFPGRFSGRQFSNSRSEMNVSTLELGDSALYLCASTRGQALRETQYFGPGTRLLVL.